A selection of T cell receptor beta chains follows, all from one sample in a study of neurological immune-mediated disorders. TCRdb itself ran the 5' RACE reads through MiXCR, one entry per CDR3 protein. Of about 22,000 distinct CDR3 sequences in the sample, 8.5% to 12% were seen once. Material: PBMCs. The receptor source for this set is a woman aged 55-69 years with HTLV-1-associated myelopathy (HAM/TSP). The CDR3 runs from the conserved cysteine through the conserved F or W. The D gene is left open where the match is weak. Size is stated for part of the rows, as once, few or many counts, or as a class when the clone is expanded.

length	D	V	J	size	CDR3	DNA
14	-	TRBV12-3/TRBV12-4	TRBJ2-2	many	CASSTGARAGELFF	TGTGCCAGCAGCACGGGGGCTAGGGCCGGGGAGCTGTTTTTT
15	-	TRBV5-1	TRBJ2-3	many	CASSLDQRGTDTQYF	TGCGCCAGCAGCTTGGATCAGAGAGGCACAGATACGCAGTATTTT
14	TRBD1	TRBV19	TRBJ2-7	many	CASTQGTGSYEQYF	TGTGCCAGTACGCAGGGGACAGGGTCCTACGAGCAGTACTTC
11	-	TRBV29-1	TRBJ1-5	many	CSVDGNQPQHF	TGCAGCGTTGATGGGAATCAGCCCCAGCATTTT
14	-	TRBV6-5	TRBJ2-1	many	CASRGHRDLDEQFF	TGTGCCAGCAGAGGTCACAGGGATTTGGATGAGCAGTTCTTC
17	TRBD1	TRBV2	TRBJ1-5	many	CASTPTQGWQGDQPQHF	TGTGCCAGCACCCCAACGCAGGGGTGGCAGGGGGATCAGCCCCAGCATTTT
16	TRBD1	TRBV6-6	TRBJ2-2	-	CASSFGQGRGTGELFF	TGTGCCAGCAGTTTCGGACAGGGACGGGGTACCGGGGAGCTGTTTTTT
16	-	TRBV5-3	TRBJ1-2	many	CARSHSLLQGNYGYTF	TGTGCCAGAAGCCACTCCCTCCTTCAGGGGAACTATGGCTACACCTTC
13	-	TRBV10-2	TRBJ2-3	many	CASRAEPTDTQYF	TGCGCCAGCAGAGCGGAGCCCACAGATACGCAGTATTTT
12	-	TRBV5-1	TRBJ2-7	many	CASSLGTYEQYF	TGCGCCAGCAGCCTCGGGACTTACGAGCAGTACTTC
13	TRBD2	TRBV27	TRBJ2-3	many	CASGATSKDTQYF	TGTGCCAGCGGTGCGACTAGCAAAGATACGCAGTATTTT
15	TRBD1	TRBV18	TRBJ1-1	many	CASSPNRGRGTEAFF	TGTGCCAGCTCACCTAACAGGGGAAGAGGTACTGAAGCTTTCTTT
19	TRBD1	TRBV7-8	TRBJ1-2	many	CASSLEDPGRTGSGHGYTF	TGTGCCAGCAGCTTAGAGGACCCCGGGCGGACAGGGTCTGGCCATGGCTACACCTTC
15	TRBD1	TRBV30	TRBJ2-7	many	CAWAQGTGGPFEQYF	TGTGCCTGGGCCCAGGGGACAGGGGGCCCCTTCGAGCAGTACTTC
16	TRBD2	TRBV20-1	TRBJ2-1	many	CSARTSGGLTYNEQFF	TGCAGTGCTAGGACTAGCGGGGGGCTTACCTACAATGAGCAGTTCTTC
18	-	TRBV4-1	TRBJ2-3	many	CASSRIADRKDPTDTQYF	TGCGCCAGCAGCCGAATTGCCGACCGAAAGGACCCGACAGATACGCAGTATTTT
14	-	TRBV3-1	TRBJ1-2	-	CASSLGHGGYGYTF	TGTGCCAGCAGCCTCGGGCATGGCGGCTATGGCTACACCTTC
19	TRBD2	TRBV5-1	TRBJ2-1	many	CASSLLTSGGALRVDEQFF	TGCGCCAGCAGCTTGCTTACTAGCGGGGGGGCCCTCCGCGTGGATGAGCAGTTCTTC
16	TRBD2	TRBV7-2	TRBJ2-3	many	CASSPQAGYGTDTQYF	TGTGCCAGCAGCCCCCAAGCGGGGTACGGGACAGATACGCAGTATTTT
16	TRBD1	TRBV5-1	TRBJ1-1	many	CASSLQGAEMNTEAFF	TGCGCCAGCAGCTTACAGGGGGCGGAGATGAACACTGAAGCTTTCTTT
13	-	TRBV29-1	TRBJ2-3	many	CSASEGVTDTQYF	TGCAGCGCCTCGGAGGGGGTCACAGATACGCAGTATTTT
11	-	TRBV12-3/TRBV12-4	TRBJ2-4	many	CASSGGYIQYF	TGTGCCAGCAGTGGGGGGTACATTCAGTACTTC
11	-	TRBV18	TRBJ2-2	many	CASSPAGELFF	TGTGCCAGCTCACCAGCCGGGGAGCTGTTTTTT
14	-	TRBV12-3/TRBV12-4	TRBJ1-4	many	CASSSAVPNEKLFF	TGTGCCAGCTCCTCGGCGGTACCTAATGAAAAACTGTTTTTT
13	-	TRBV29-1	TRBJ2-1	many	CSVDGTDWDEQFF	TGCAGCGTTGACGGGACGGACTGGGATGAGCAGTTCTTC
14	-	TRBV6-1	TRBJ2-1	many	CASSEYRGYNEQFF	TGTGCCAGCAGTGAATATAGGGGGTACAATGAGCAGTTCTTC
15	-	TRBV5-1	TRBJ2-7	medium-sized	CASSLRGQGIYEQYF	TGCGCCAGCAGCTTGAGGGGCCAGGGCATCTACGAGCAGTACTTC
15	-	TRBV5-1	TRBJ1-6	many	CASSLRQLYNSPLHF	TGCGCCAGCAGCTTGCGACAGCTCTATAATTCACCCCTCCACTTT
14	TRBD2	TRBV5-1	TRBJ2-1	many	CASSLSRGGDEQFF	TGCGCCAGCAGCCTCTCGCGGGGGGGTGATGAGCAGTTCTTC
16	TRBD1	TRBV5-1	TRBJ1-4	many	CASSLVRGLENEKLFF	TGCGCCAGCAGCTTGGTGAGGGGGCTTGAGAACGAAAAACTGTTTTTT
15	TRBD2	TRBV20-1	TRBJ2-3	many	CSASNGGGNTDTQYF	TGCAGTGCTAGTAACGGGGGGGGCAACACAGATACGCAGTATTTT
15	TRBD1	TRBV5-1	TRBJ2-7	many	CASSSAGTGVSEQYF	TGCGCCAGCAGCTCCGCCGGGACAGGGGTGTCCGAGCAGTACTTC
11	TRBD2	TRBV15	TRBJ2-7	many	CASGNTYEQYF	TGTGCGAGCGGGAATACCTACGAGCAGTACTTC
14	-	TRBV20-1	TRBJ2-5	many	CSADIGNGRETQYF	TGCAGTGCCGATATCGGGAACGGACGGGAGACCCAGTACTTC
12	-	TRBV20-1	TRBJ2-1	many	CSARPFSNEQFF	TGCAGTGCTAGGCCTTTCTCCAATGAGCAGTTCTTC
17	TRBD2	TRBV4-1	TRBJ2-1	many	CASSPRRRGDSYNEQFF	TGCGCCAGCAGCCCCCGTCGGCGGGGGGACTCCTACAATGAGCAGTTCTTC
13	-	TRBV10-3	TRBJ1-1	many	CAIRFQGDTEAFF	TGTGCCATCAGATTCCAAGGGGATACTGAAGCTTTCTTT
20	TRBD2	TRBV5-1	TRBJ2-5	many	CASSLGGLAGGRDTEETQYF	TGCGCCAGCAGCTTGGGCGGACTAGCGGGGGGCCGAGATACGGAAGAGACCCAGTACTTC
15	-	TRBV5-1	TRBJ2-3	many	CASSLGGVNVDTQYF	TGCGCCAGCAGCTTGGGGGGCGTGAACGTTGATACGCAGTATTTT
14	-	TRBV5-1	TRBJ1-4	many	CASSLIGGDEKLFF	TGCGCCAGCAGCTTAATAGGAGGTGACGAAAAACTGTTTTTT
16	TRBD1	TRBV5-6	TRBJ1-2	many	CASSDPSQGARNGYTF	TGTGCCAGCAGCGATCCATCGCAGGGGGCCCGTAATGGCTACACCTTC
12	-	TRBV5-5	TRBJ1-2	many	CASSLPDYGYTF	TGTGCCAGCAGCTTGCCCGACTATGGCTACACCTTC
13	-	TRBV24-1	TRBJ2-1	-	CATSDGLYNEQFF	TGTGCCACCAGTGATGGGCTCTACAATGAGCAGTTCTTC
14	-	TRBV20-1	TRBJ2-7	many	CSARMVDRSYEQYF	TGCAGTGCTAGAATGGTCGACAGATCCTACGAGCAGTACTTC
16	TRBD2	TRBV20-1	TRBJ2-2	many	CSARVRGGGNTGELFF	TGCAGTGCTAGGGTGCGGGGGGGTGGAAACACCGGGGAGCTGTTTTTT
15	-	TRBV20-1	TRBJ2-2	many	CSARAETTSTGELFF	TGCAGTGCTAGAGCGGAGACAACAAGTACCGGGGAGCTGTTTTTT
15	-	TRBV6-5	TRBJ2-2	many	CASSLSRGGTGELFF	TGTGCCAGCAGTTTGAGCAGGGGAGGGACCGGGGAGCTGTTTTTT
14	TRBD1	TRBV10-2	TRBJ1-1	many	CASSAQGPNTEAFF	TGCGCCAGCAGTGCACAGGGGCCGAACACTGAAGCTTTCTTT
17	TRBD2	TRBV25-1	TRBJ2-7	-	CASSDKTSGVNSYQQYF	TGTGCCAGCAGTGATAAGACTAGCGGGGTGAACTCCTACCAGCAGTACTTC
14	TRBD2	TRBV20-1	TRBJ2-7	many	CSASTSDSSYEQYF	TGCAGTGCTTCTACTAGCGACAGCTCCTACGAGCAGTACTTC
14	-	TRBV19	TRBJ1-3	many	CASTSGGSGNTIYF	TGTGCCAGTACCTCTGGGGGGTCTGGAAACACCATATATTTT
14	TRBD1	TRBV7-9	TRBJ1-2	many	CASSIATGPYGYTF	TGTGCCAGCAGCATCGCGACAGGGCCATATGGCTACACCTTC
15	TRBD2	TRBV6-5	TRBJ2-3	-	CASRVLAGLTDTQYF	TGTGCCAGCAGAGTCCTAGCGGGCCTCACAGATACGCAGTATTTT
12	TRBD1	TRBV5-6	TRBJ1-1	medium-sized	CASSLEQGKAFF	TGTGCCAGCAGCTTGGAACAGGGGAAGGCTTTCTTT
13	TRBD1	TRBV20-1	TRBJ2-3	many	CSAVGQGTDTQYF	TGCAGTGCAGTTGGACAGGGCACAGATACGCAGTATTTT
13	-	TRBV12-3/TRBV12-4	TRBJ2-2	many	CASTLLAPGELFF	TGTGCCAGCACCCTACTAGCTCCCGGGGAGCTGTTTTTT
15	TRBD1	TRBV20-1	TRBJ2-2	-	CSARAAGTGTGELFF	TGCAGTGCTAGAGCGGCGGGGACAGGGACCGGGGAGCTGTTTTTT
15	TRBD2	TRBV7-6	TRBJ2-7	many	CASSLQAAGGYEQYF	TGTGCCAGCAGCTTACAGGCGGCGGGGGGATACGAGCAGTACTTC
18	TRBD1	TRBV5-1	TRBJ2-1	many	CASSLGFAWDREENEQFF	TGCGCCAGCAGCTTGGGGTTTGCCTGGGACAGGGAGGAAAATGAGCAGTTCTTC
13	-	TRBV7-2	TRBJ1-5	many	CASSLDELRPQHF	TGTGCCAGCAGCTTAGATGAGTTGCGGCCCCAGCATTTT